These 18 T cell receptor beta chains were all obtained from the same sample, sequenced in a study of chemoradiotherapy in HPV16-positive cancers. Repertoires were generated with immunoSEQ multiplex PCR, while TCRdb's copy carries only in-frame clones and drops some. The repertoire includes almost 15,000 clones, approximately 86% of them detected once, and approximately 3.5% sits in the top ten. The sequenced sample was blood, obtained from a patient who underwent chemoradiotherapy. These receptors all stem from a human donor with HPV-associated anogenital cancer.

The CDR3 protein is CASSQDLGNPYGYTF. The CDR3 coding sequence is TGCGCCAGCAGCCAAGATCTTGGCAACCCCTATGGCTACACCTTC. The genes are TRBV4-1 and TRBJ1-2; D gene uncertain. V lost 0 bases and J lost 4, with 12 bases in between. The CDR3 has 15 amino acids. Germline V gene lookup returns CDR1 MGHRA and CDR2 YSYEKL.

The chain joins TRBV30 to TRBJ2-7; 8 positions agree with TRBD1. This CDR3 is 14 amino acids long. CDR1 and CDR2 from the germline V gene are GTSNPN and SVGIG (reference sequence). V gave up 3 bases and J gave up 2 bases; unmatched junction bases: 6. As DNA, the CDR3 is TGTGCCTGGAGCAGGGGGACAGGCACCTACGAGCAGTACTTC. Its translation: CAWSRGTGTYEQYF.

The rearrangement uses TRBV29-1 and TRBJ2-4; 7 bases line up with TRBD2. Germline V lookup: CDR1 SQVTM, CDR2 ANQGSEA. This CDR3 is built from 14 residues. The junction had 7 bases not matched to a gene; V was cut back by 6 bases and J by 2 bases. The CDR3 protein is CSVTAGISKNIQYF. The CDR3 nucleotides read TGCAGCGTGACAGCGGGGATCTCCAAAAACATTCAGTACTTC.

The chain links TRBV5-5 to TRBJ1-6; 8 bases agree with TRBD1. Germline CDR1 SGHKS, CDR2 YYEKEE (reference sequence). The CDR3 runs 13 residues. J lost 10 bases, V lost 4 bases, and 4 bases had no gene match. As DNA, the CDR3 is TGTGCCAGCAGCGCGACAGGGGACTCACCCCTCCACTTT. It codes for CASSATGDSPLHF.

The V and J genes are TRBV10-3 and TRBJ2-5, with TRBD2 identical over 13 bases. The germline gives CDR1 ENHRY, CDR2 SYGVKD. The CDR3 extends over 15 amino acids. The V segment lost 0 bases and the J segment 5 bases; nucleotides outside the gene matches: 0. The CDR3 sequence is CAISESTSGGETQYF. CDR3 nucleotide sequence: TGTGCCATCAGTGAGTCGACTAGCGGGGGGGAGACCCAGTACTTC.

The rearrangement links TRBV28 to TRBJ2-1; 9 bases match TRBD2. The germline CDR1 and CDR2 sequences are MDHEN and SYDVKM. J was trimmed by 0 bases and V by 5 bases; bases with no gene match: 5. The CDR3 covers 16 residues. The CDR3 nucleotides are TGTGCCAGCAGTCCCCCGCGGGGGGGCTCCTACAATGAGCAGTTCTTC. This gives the protein CASSPPRGGSYNEQFF. Combining the CDR3 with reference TRBV28 and TRBJ2-1 gives the whole variable domain DVKVTQSSRYLVKRTGEKVFLECVQDMDHENMFWYRQDPGLGLRLIYFSYDVKMKEKGDIPEGYSVSREKKERFSLILESASTNQTSMYLCASSPPRGGSYNEQFFGPGTRLTVL.

Turning to this clone: One base away lies a much larger clone, so this may be a sequencing read error. The chain links TRBV13 to TRBJ2-7; D could derive from TRBD1 or TRBD2 (6 bases each). Germline CDR1 and CDR2: PRHDT and FYEKMQ (reference sequence). CDR3 size: 15 residues. V was shortened by 5 bases and J by 6 bases, with 20 bases between the two germline ends. CDR3 loop: CASSPGGTRDPEQYF. CDR3 coding DNA: TGTGCCAGCAGCCCTGGGGGGACAAGGGATCCCGAGCAGTACTTC.

CDR3 residues: CSVERRNTIYF. The CDR3 coding sequence is TGCAGCGTTGAGCGGCGAAACACCATATATTTT. The chain is built from TRBV29-1 and TRBJ1-3; D remains unclear. Germline values: CDR1 SQVTM, CDR2 ANQGSEA. Trimming cost V 3 bases and J 5 bases, with 5 bases left between them. The length of the CDR3 is 11 residues.

The chain recombines TRBV28 with TRBJ2-1; possibly TRBD2 for D (6 bases). The CDR3 is made up of 16 amino acids. Deletions cut 3 bases from V and 6 bases from J, with 18 bases between. Germline CDR1 reads MDHEN; CDR2 reads SYDVKM. The CDR3 DNA reads as TGTGCCAGCAGTTTCTATGGTGGGGGGAGAGTCAATGAGCAGTTCTTC. Translating it yields CASSFYGGGRVNEQFF.

The V and J genes are TRBV11-1 and TRBJ1-4; tentatively, D is TRBD1 (6 bases). Germline V gene data show CDR1 as SGHAT and CDR2 as FQDESV (reference sequence). The CDR3 runs 15 residues. Trimming cost V 5 bases and J 3 bases, with 13 bases left between them. The CDR3 loop reads CASSPTGVSNEKLFF. The CDR3 DNA follows: TGTGCCAGCAGCCCGACAGGCGTGTCTAATGAAAAACTGTTTTTT.

This rearrangement joins TRBV19 to TRBJ2-1, with TRBD1 identical over 12 bases. CDR3 length equals 17 residues. The germline V gene encodes CDR1 LNHDA and CDR2 SQIVND (reference sequence). V dropped 4 bases and J dropped 5; count of bases not matched to a gene: 9. The CDR3 DNA reads TGTGCCAGTAGTACTCCATTGGGACAGGGGGCCCACAATGAGCAGTTCTTC. As protein: CASSTPLGQGAHNEQFF.

This sequence joins TRBV4-1 and TRBJ1-1, with D tentatively TRBD1 (5 bases). The germline V and J ends were trimmed by 4 bases and 3 bases, with 18 bases remaining between them. CDR3 length: 16 amino acids. CDR1 MGHRA and CDR2 YSYEKL come from the germline V gene. The DNA of the CDR3 is TGCGCCAGCAGCCCACGGGGGAGGAGGAGGGACACTGAAGCTTTCTTT. Amino acids: CASSPRGRRRDTEAFF.

This clone was picked up one time. This CDR3 reads CASSQGGEIHF. The CDR3 region has the DNA TGTGCCAGCAGCCAGGGGGGGGAGATCCACTTT. This chain uses TRBV11-2 with TRBJ1-6; 7 nucleotides align to TRBD1. This CDR3 is 11 amino acids long. Germline-derived CDR1 and CDR2 are SGHAT and FQNNGV. Trimming cost V 5 bases and J 17 bases; bases outside gene matches: 6.

The chain links TRBV7-2 to TRBJ2-2; the D is unclear. CDR1 and CDR2 (germline): SGHTA, FQGNSA. V was trimmed by 8 bases and J by 2 bases, leaving 9 bases between them. The CDR3 has 13 amino acids. The CDR3 DNA reads TGTGCCAGCGGCCAAGGCAACACCGGGGAGCTGTTTTTT. Protein product: CASGQGNTGELFF.

The chain has TRBV5-1 and TRBJ2-1, with 9 bases matching TRBD2. Germline-derived CDR1 and CDR2 are SGHRS and YFSETQ. V gave up 0 bases and J gave up 5 bases; unmatched junction bases: 9. This CDR3 region has 17 residues. This chain's CDR3 is CASSLAWASGMNNEQFF. The CDR3 DNA sequence: TGCGCCAGCAGCTTGGCGTGGGCTAGCGGGATGAACAATGAGCAGTTCTTC.

The chain carries TRBV10-2 and TRBJ1-2; 9 positions match TRBD1. This CDR3 comprises 14 residues. Trimming at V came to 6 bases and at J to 4 bases, leaving 6 bases not matched to a gene. CDR1 and CDR2 (germline): WSHSY, SAAADI. The CDR3 DNA reads as TGCGCCAGCAGGACAGGGGGGGGAACCTATGGCTACACCTTC. The encoded protein is CASRTGGGTYGYTF.

The V gene is TRBV5-4, the J gene TRBJ1-2; TRBD1 aligns across 7 bases. V was pared by 4 bases and J by 6 bases, with 6 bases of the junction left unmatched. This CDR3 contains 13 residues. Germline V gene data show CDR1 as SGHNT and CDR2 as YYREEE (reference sequence). In DNA, the CDR3 is TGTGCCAGCAGCCCCGCAGGGGGAAATGGCTACACCTTC. Protein: CASSPAGGNGYTF.

V is TRBV5-1 and J is TRBJ2-7; D perhaps matches TRBD1 (6 bases). The CDR3 runs to 15 residues. Trimming cost V 4 bases and J 0 bases, with 14 bases left between them. Germline CDR1 SGHRS, CDR2 YFSETQ. This CDR3 is CASSRTAITSYEQYF. The DNA for the CDR3 is TGCGCCAGCAGCAGGACAGCGATCACCTCCTACGAGCAGTACTTC.